This TCR beta chain comes out of a study of cytotoxic CD8 clonotypes in ibrutinib-treated CLL. Study as a whole: The patients, about a dozen relapsed/refractory and roughly 15 treatment-naive, included approximately 18 who were IGHV unmutated.

Sequenced by immunoSEQ multiplex PCR; TCRdb stores in-frame clones only, minus some. Here the sample spans under 150,000 clones, approximately 90% being singletons. The CDR3 extends over 15 amino acids. Trimming took 3 bases from V and 7 from J; bases not matched to a gene: 5. Germline V gene lookup returns CDR1 LNHDA and CDR2 SQIVND (reference sequence). To note about this clone: The target antigen is unknown.

Study findings and constraints: Baseline clonality, higher than in age-matched healthy donors, tracked circulating CD8+ T-cell counts. Public clonotypes, found uncommonly, either contracted or stayed stable on treatment.

The chain is built from TRBV19 and TRBJ2-7; 14 bases map to TRBD2. This receptor was identified in a human donor with chronic lymphocytic leukemia. The specimen was PBMCs, collected after 12 months of ibrutinib treatment. The CDR3 here is CASSMGLAGAGEQYF. The CDR3 coding sequence is TGTGCCAGTAGTATGGGACTAGCGGGAGCAGGGGAGCAGTACTTC. Based on the CDR3 plus reference TRBV19 and TRBJ2-7, the full variable domain is DGGITQSPKYLFRKEGQNVTLSCEQNLNHDAMYWYRQDPGQGLRLIYYSQIVNDFQKGDIAEGYSVSREKKESFPLTVTSAQKNPTAFYLCASSMGLAGAGEQYFGPGTRLTVT.